The entry that follows covers one T cell receptor beta chain sequence. Its antigen is unknown. The input lacks base qualities; no much larger clone sits a single base away. Other DNA sequences within the sample encode an identical CDR3. These data originate in a study of blood T cell repertoires in COVID-19 (dated by TCRdb to about 2020). The study in broad terms: Collaborator samples came from the United States, Italy and Spain and covered acute and convalescent phases of COVID-19. The repertoires were released in a freely available public database intended as a resource for research on the immune response to SARS-CoV-2. A de-identified subject ID, COVID-19 status, age in years and sex were almost always included in the sample metadata. Where available, HLA class I and class II types were taken from metadata supplied by the sample provider and were not determined by assay-based typing. Deeply sampled blood TCRbeta repertoires from subjects exposed to, actively infected with, or recovered from COVID-19 were included in the dataset. The prospective study material was composed of cDNA or gDNA derived from T cells, B-cell-depleted T cells, or PBMCs. Samples came from the ongoing ImmuneRACE study (first 160 participants) plus 1,254 subjects from 6 global collaborators.

Each collaborating institution followed its own protocols to collect whole blood in K2EDTA tubes. Collaborator samples were shipped for TCRbeta analysis as frozen whole blood, isolated PBMCs, or DNA extracted from either sample type. The immunoSEQ Assay, a bias-controlled multiplex PCR, was used to amplify TCRbeta CDR3 regions from genomic DNA. Regarding the original processing steps: The number of nucleated cells in each sample was estimated by amplification of reference gene primers within the assay. Sequence reads were collapsed and filtered to measure the absolute abundance of every unique TCRbeta CDR3 rearrangement. For each sample, productive Simpson clonality was calculated as the square root of Simpson's diversity index across productive rearrangements. The immuneACCESS repertoire file appears here via TCRdb, limited to in-frame rearrangements. These files lack a portion of the clones; in checked studies, under half of the deficit traces to unresolved V genes, and the cause of the others is not known. V, J and clone size are taken as reported in that table, and D and trimming were inferred from the DNA itself. The sample profile shows 200,000 or so clones; approximately 86% of them were found once. The ten most abundant clones make up about 2% of the sample.

What the work shows at the level of the full study, not this receptor alone: Clinical and demographic metadata were provided uncurated, with the amount varying by source and participant.

Taken from cysteine to phenylalanine, the CDR3 has 13 residues. The only DNA kept is the CDR3, 39 bases in frame from the first base. V drops 3 bases and J drops 4 bases, leaving 7 bases in between. Material: peripheral blood. This sequence uses TRBV12-3 or TRBV12-4 and TRBJ1-5, with the D gene not clear enough to name. This TCR was sampled from a man in his 70s with active or convalescent COVID-19. The CDR3 protein: CASSFTGNQPQHF. The DNA sequence follows: TGTGCCAGCAGTTTCACGGGGAATCAGCCCCAGCATTTT.